Presented here are 31 T cell receptor beta chains from one specimen sequenced in a study of T-cell reconstitution after alpha-beta-depleted transplantation in children. It was with unique molecular identifiers that the TCRbeta library was prepared. TCRdb ran MiXCR on the PCR reads and lists one entry per CDR3 protein. The repertoire consists of 500,000 to 750,000 distinct CDR3 sequences, with 10% to 15% occurring once and the leading ten covering about 2.2%. Sequencing used PBMCs, mostly from graft donor cells, obtained 360 days after TCRalphabeta/CD19-depleted stem cell transplant. The source is a male patient younger than 18 who had a stem cell transplant for acute myeloid leukemia, so the T cells may come from the graft donor.

The chain recombines TRBV4-1 with TRBJ2-5, with D unresolved. Trimming stripped 1 base from V and 2 bases from J, with 11 bases between. Per the germline V gene, CDR1 is MGHRA and CDR2 is YSYEKL. The CDR3 loop spans 15 amino acids. Written as DNA, the CDR3 is TGCGCCAGCAGCCAAGGTCTCCGAGAACAAGAGACCCAGTACTTC. It yields the protein CASSQGLREQETQYF.

This clonotype was counted at least ten times. This chain joins TRBV20-1 and TRBJ2-1, with TRBD2 identical over 10 bases. This CDR3 has 14 residues. The V and J ends lost 6 bases and 5 bases, in that order; junction bases with no gene match: 7. CDR1 and CDR2 from the germline V gene are DFQATT and SNEGSKA (reference sequence). The CDR3 loop is CSAASGRDHNEQFF. The CDR3 nucleotides read TGCAGTGCCGCGAGCGGGAGGGACCACAATGAGCAGTTCTTC.

This clonotype was recorded a few times. The genes are TRBV7-9 and TRBJ2-1, with 7 bases lining up with TRBD2. The CDR3 spans 16 residues. Germline CDR1 and CDR2: SEHNR and FQNEAQ (reference sequence). Trimming cost V 4 bases and J 2 bases; bases outside gene matches: 8. The CDR3 reads CASSSNTLAAYNEQFF. The DNA of the CDR3 is TGTGCCAGCAGCTCAAATACGCTAGCGGCCTACAATGAGCAGTTCTTC.

This clonotype came up a few times. The rearrangement links TRBV5-7 to TRBJ2-7; D might be TRBD1 (5 bases). TRBV5-7 is an open reading frame whose function is uncertain. Trimming stripped 7 bases from V and 2 bases from J, with 16 bases between. This CDR3 contains 14 residues. CDR3 sequence: CASCYGHGPYEQYF. The CDR3 coding sequence is TGTGCCAGCTGCTACGGACACGGTCCCTACGAGCAGTACTTC.

This clonotype appeared many times. The V and J genes are TRBV28 and TRBJ2-7; tentatively, D is TRBD2 (5 bases). With 7 bases removed from V and 6 bases from J, the gap between germline ends came to 22 bases. The CDR3 contains 15 residues. Germline assignment: CDR1 MDHEN and CDR2 SYDVKM. CDR3 sequence: CASTLGLGPSGEQYF. The CDR3 DNA follows: TGTGCCAGCACACTAGGGTTAGGCCCATCTGGCGAGCAGTACTTC. Full variable domain (missing parts from reference TRBV28 and TRBJ2-7): DVKVTQSSRYLVKRTGEKVFLECVQDMDHENMFWYRQDPGLGLRLIYFSYDVKMKEKGDIPEGYSVSREKKERFSLILESASTNQTSMYLCASTLGLGPSGEQYFGPGTRLTVT.

This clonotype occurred a few times. This chain joins TRBV5-6 and TRBJ2-5; 10 bases align to TRBD2. The CDR3 length is 17 residues. The V gene end was trimmed by 4 bases and the J gene end by 0 bases; junction bases not matched to a gene: 9. Per germline, CDR1 SGHDT and CDR2 YYEEEE. The CDR3 is CASSPTGTSADQETQYF. The CDR3 region has the DNA TGTGCCAGCAGCCCGACCGGGACTAGCGCAGACCAAGAGACCCAGTACTTC.

In its sample, this clonotype was seen a few times. The CDR3: CSVGKTGNTEAFF. The CDR3 coding sequence is TGCAGCGTTGGAAAGACAGGGAACACTGAAGCTTTCTTT. This chain connects TRBV29-1 to TRBJ1-1; perhaps TRBD1 as D (6 bases). Germline V gives CDR1 SQVTM, CDR2 ANQGSEA. There are 13 residues in the CDR3. V was shortened by 4 bases and J by 1 base, with 10 bases between the two germline ends.

Ten or more counts support this clonotype. This sequence joins TRBV12-3 or TRBV12-4 and TRBJ1-1; D ambiguous. With 2 bases removed from V and 1 base from J, the gap between germline ends came to 5 bases. This CDR3 comprises 13 residues. The CDR3 region is CASSLPKNTEAFF. DNA for the CDR3: TGTGCCAGCAGTTTACCCAAGAACACTGAAGCTTTCTTT.

This clonotype occurred many times. V and J are TRBV6-2 or TRBV6-3 and TRBJ1-1; D is unclear. Germline V gene lookup returns CDR1 MNHEY and CDR2 SVGEGT. The length of the CDR3 is 15 residues. Trimming cost V 6 bases and J 1 base, with 15 bases left between them. The CDR3 reads CASSPRRQTNTEAFF. CDR3 bases: TGTGCCAGCAGCCCAAGGAGGCAGACGAACACTGAAGCTTTCTTT.

This clonotype was counted between two and nine times. The rearrangement uses TRBV4-3 and TRBJ2-2; the D is unclear. V lost 0 bases and J lost 9, with 20 bases in between. CDR3 length: 17 residues. Germline values: CDR1 LGHNA, CDR2 YSLEER. CDR3 amino acids: CASSQDGALTFGRELFF. The CDR3 coding sequence is TGCGCCAGCAGCCAAGATGGAGCACTCACGTTTGGCCGGGAGCTGTTTTTT.

About this clonotype: In this CDR3 the conserved last residue, phenylalanine or tryptophan, is missing, so a read error is likely. The rearrangement uses TRBV30 and TRBJ2-7; TRBD2 might be the D (7 bases). V lost 2 bases and J 7 bases, leaving 21 bases between the germline ends. Per germline, CDR1 GTSNPN and CDR2 SVGIG (reference sequence). This CDR3 is built from 15 residues. CDR3 loop: CAWSWTGTQAGEQYY. The CDR3 DNA reads as TGTGCCTGGAGTTGGACCGGGACACAAGCGGGAGAGCAGTACTAC.

This clonotype turned up a few times. The CDR3 bases are TGTGCCAGCAGCGAGAACCACTACGAGCAGTACTTC. This encodes CASSENHYEQYF. The chain is built from TRBV7-8 and TRBJ2-7, with unresolved D. The CDR3 runs 12 residues. V was trimmed by 5 bases and J by 3 bases, leaving 8 bases between them. CDR1 is SGHVS and CDR2 is FQNEAQ in the germline V gene.

This clonotype was seen only a few times. The chain recombines TRBV12-3 or TRBV12-4 with TRBJ2-7; 11 bases are shared with TRBD1. The CDR3 totals 15 residues. V shed 3 bases and J 5 bases; nucleotides not matched to a gene: 6. The CDR3 protein is CASSFGGTGGDEQYF. The CDR3 DNA follows: TGTGCCAGCAGTTTTGGCGGGACAGGGGGGGACGAGCAGTACTTC.

The genes are TRBV24-1 and TRBJ2-1; D ambiguous. The CDR3 runs to 12 residues. Germline values: CDR1 KGHDR, CDR2 SFDVKD. V was trimmed by 7 bases and J by 0 bases, leaving 3 bases between them. CDR3 in amino acids: CATRDSYNEQFF. CDR3 nucleotides: TGTGCCACCAGGGACTCCTACAATGAGCAGTTCTTC.

This clonotype came up a few times. The chain carries TRBV20-1 and TRBJ2-1; possibly TRBD2 for D (6 bases). V lost 6 bases and J 10 bases, leaving 13 bases between the germline ends. Germline-derived CDR1 and CDR2 are DFQATT and SNEGSKA (reference sequence). The CDR3 is 11 residues long. CDR3 protein: CSAPTSWEQFF. The CDR3 bases are TGCAGTGCGCCGACTAGTTGGGAGCAGTTCTTC.

The chain employs TRBV4-3 and TRBJ2-1, with 10 bases identical to TRBD2. V was pared by 3 bases and J by 9 bases, with 8 bases of the junction left unmatched. The CDR3 extends over 15 amino acids. Germline lookup yields CDR1 LGHNA and CDR2 YSLEER. In DNA, the CDR3 is TGCGCCAGCAGCCAGGCTAGCGGGAGTTCATTTGAGCAGTTCTTC. This translates into CASSQASGSSFEQFF.

This clonotype was observed a handful of times. The chain is built from TRBV5-1 and TRBJ2-7, with TRBD2 matching 7 bases. The germline CDR1 and CDR2 sequences are SGHRS and YFSETQ. V lost 1 base to trimming and J lost 0 bases; unmatched junction nucleotides: 4. The CDR3 covers 15 residues. The CDR3 DNA is TGCGCCAGCAGCTTGCTAGCGGAGCTCTCCTACGAGCAGTACTTC. Protein product: CASSLLAELSYEQYF.

This clonotype was counted at least ten times. V usage is TRBV7-9 and J usage is TRBJ2-7; no clear D. CDR1 and CDR2 (germline): SEHNR, FQNEAQ (reference sequence). V shed 5 bases and J shed 5 bases, with 10 bases lying between them. The length of the CDR3 is 12 residues. The CDR3 DNA reads TGTGCCAGCAGCCTGGTAGTCAACGAGCAGTACTTC. Its protein is CASSLVVNEQYF.

This clonotype was found a few times. CDR3 nucleotides: TGTGCCAGCACCTTTATTCAGGGAGAGACCCAGTACTTC. It codes for CASTFIQGETQYF. The chain is built from TRBV5-5 and TRBJ2-5; D may be TRBD1 (5 bases). The CDR3 is made up of 13 amino acids. Germline V lookup: CDR1 SGHKS, CDR2 YYEKEE (reference sequence). V shed 6 bases and J shed 4 bases, with 13 bases lying between them.

This clonotype showed up just a few times. The chain couples TRBV20-1 to TRBJ1-2; 8 bases map to TRBD1. J gave up 3 bases and V 1 base, and 7 bases lay outside the gene matches. There are 15 residues in the CDR3. CDR1 DFQATT and CDR2 SNEGSKA come from the germline V gene (reference sequence). The CDR3 coding sequence is TGCAGTGCTAGAGCCCTTGACAGGGGAGACTATGGCTACACCTTC. Translating it yields CSARALDRGDYGYTF.

The gene calls are TRBV4-3 and TRBJ2-7, with a possible D match to TRBD2 (5 bases). Germline V gene sequence: CDR1 LGHNA, CDR2 YSLEER. This CDR3 is 14 amino acids long. V was cut by 0 bases and J by 11 bases, with 17 bases left in between. The CDR3 DNA reads TGCGCCAGCAGCCAAGAGTTACGGGATTCGAAGGAGTACTTC. It is translated as CASSQELRDSKEYF.

The chain recombines TRBV5-1 with TRBJ2-7, with 9 nucleotides matching TRBD1. Germline CDR1 and CDR2: SGHRS and YFSETQ. J gave up 5 bases and V 4 bases, and 10 bases lay outside the gene matches. The CDR3 is made up of 15 amino acids. The CDR3 is CASSQPSTGGDEQYF. CDR3 DNA: TGCGCCAGCAGCCAACCATCGACAGGGGGGGACGAGCAGTACTTC.

The V and J genes are TRBV20-1 and TRBJ1-4; D not resolved. Germline-derived CDR1 and CDR2 are DFQATT and SNEGSKA (reference sequence). CDR3 length: 11 amino acids. Deletions cut 1 base from V and 8 bases from J, with 5 bases between. The CDR3 sequence: CSARGGEKLFF. The DNA of the CDR3 is TGCAGTGCTAGAGGGGGAGAAAAACTGTTTTTT.

The table lists this clonotype with a few counts. The V and J genes are TRBV29-1 and TRBJ2-4; 8 bases are shared with TRBD1. Germline CDR1 SQVTM, CDR2 ANQGSEA. CDR3 length: 14 amino acids. With V trimmed by 3 bases and J by 5 bases, 6 bases remained unmatched. CDR3 amino acids: CSVDPGGTQNIQYF. In DNA, the CDR3 is TGCAGCGTTGACCCAGGGGGCACCCAAAACATTCAGTACTTC. Filled out from reference TRBV29-1 and TRBJ2-4, the complete variable domain reads SAVISQKPSRDICQRGTSLTIQCQVDSQVTMMFWYRQQPGQSLTLIATANQGSEATYESGFVIDKFPISRPNLTFSTLTVSNMSPEDSSIYLCSVDPGGTQNIQYFGAGTRLSVL.

This rearrangement joins TRBV5-5 to TRBJ2-1; 7 bases are shared with TRBD2. V lost 4 bases and J lost 10; bases outside the gene matches: 11. Per germline, CDR1 SGHKS and CDR2 YYEKEE (reference sequence). This CDR3 has 14 residues. The CDR3 region is CASSTGRLADEQFF. The CDR3 nucleotides are TGTGCCAGCAGCACCGGTCGGCTAGCGGACGAGCAGTTCTTC. Together with reference TRBV5-5 and TRBJ2-1, the CDR3 gives the full variable domain: DAGVTQSPTHLIKTRGQQVTLRCSPISGHKSVSWYQQVLGQGPQFIFQYYEKEERGRGNFPDRFSARQFPNYSSELNVNALLLGDSALYLCASSTGRLADEQFFGPGTRLTVL.

This clonotype was seen at least ten times. The chain links TRBV29-1 to TRBJ2-7; TRBD1 agrees at 9 bases. The CDR3 consists of 13 residues. The V gene's germline CDR1 is SQVTM and CDR2 ANQGSEA. Trimming took 7 bases from V and 3 from J; bases not matched to a gene: 7. Here the CDR3 reads CSAGGQGNYEQYF. The CDR3 bases are TGCAGCGCCGGAGGACAGGGGAACTACGAGCAGTACTTC.

This clonotype was seen only a few times. V and J are TRBV28 and TRBJ1-2, with D unclear. V was pared by 3 bases and J by 4 bases, with 18 bases between. The CDR3 length is 16 residues. Germline V lookup: CDR1 MDHEN, CDR2 SYDVKM. CDR3 nucleotides: TGTGCCAGCAGTTTCCTACAGCTTCGGGGAGCCTATGGCTACACCTTC. Translating gives CASSFLQLRGAYGYTF.

V usage is TRBV7-9 and J usage is TRBJ2-7; 8 bases map to TRBD2. V shed 1 base, J shed 4 bases, and the junction held 6 bases outside the gene matches. The CDR3 loop spans 15 amino acids. Germline loops: CDR1 SEHNR, CDR2 FQNEAQ (reference sequence). CDR3 loop: CASSLGLSGIYEQYF. CDR3 coding DNA: TGTGCCAGCAGCTTAGGCCTTAGCGGGATATACGAGCAGTACTTC.

This chain uses TRBV6-2 or TRBV6-3 with TRBJ2-6; TRBD1 is a possible D gene (6 bases). CDR3 length: 17 amino acids. V lost 3 bases to trimming and J lost 0 bases, with 12 bases between them. CDR1 and CDR2 (germline): MNHEY, SVGEGT. The CDR3 protein is CASSYRSRGSGANVLTF. As DNA, the CDR3 is TGTGCCAGCAGTTATCGATCCAGGGGCTCTGGGGCCAACGTCCTGACTTTC.

This clonotype has a handful of counts. The chain combines TRBV6-2 or TRBV6-3 with TRBJ2-3; D unclear. With 3 bases removed from V and 2 bases from J, the gap between germline ends came to 12 bases. Per germline, CDR1 MNHEY and CDR2 SVGEGT. This CDR3 has 15 amino acids. This CDR3 reads CASSYFQIHTDTQYF. As DNA, the CDR3 is TGTGCCAGCAGTTATTTTCAAATCCACACAGATACGCAGTATTTT.

This clonotype was seen a few times. The gene calls are TRBV5-1 and TRBJ2-3; D remains unclear. The CDR3 extends over 15 amino acids. Germline V gene sequence: CDR1 SGHRS, CDR2 YFSETQ. Trimming removed 2 bases at V and 3 bases at J, with 13 bases between. The CDR3 loop reads CASSFDELPTDTQYF. In nucleotides, the CDR3 is TGCGCCAGCAGCTTTGATGAATTGCCTACAGATACGCAGTATTTT.